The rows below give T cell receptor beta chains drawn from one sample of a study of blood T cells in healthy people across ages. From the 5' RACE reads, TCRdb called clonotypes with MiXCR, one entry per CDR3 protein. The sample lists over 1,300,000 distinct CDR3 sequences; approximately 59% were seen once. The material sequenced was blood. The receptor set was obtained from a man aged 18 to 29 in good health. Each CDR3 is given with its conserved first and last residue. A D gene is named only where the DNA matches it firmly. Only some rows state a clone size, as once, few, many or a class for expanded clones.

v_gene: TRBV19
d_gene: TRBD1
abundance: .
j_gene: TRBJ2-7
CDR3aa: CASRGDRADYEQYF
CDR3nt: TGTGCCAGTAGGGGGGACAGGGCGGACTACGAGCAGTACTTC

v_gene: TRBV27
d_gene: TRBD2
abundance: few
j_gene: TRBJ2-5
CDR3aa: CASSWGGSETQYF
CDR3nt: TGTGCCAGCAGTTGGGGGGGGTCAGAGACCCAGTACTTC

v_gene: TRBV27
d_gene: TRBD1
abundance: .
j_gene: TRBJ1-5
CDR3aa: CASSFRQGPWANQPQHF
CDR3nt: TGTGCCAGTAGTTTCCGACAGGGGCCGTGGGCCAATCAGCCCCAGCATTTT

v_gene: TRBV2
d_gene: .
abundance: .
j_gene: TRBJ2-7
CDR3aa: CASSEIVVYEQYF
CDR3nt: TGTGCCAGCAGTGAAATAGTTGTCTACGAGCAGTACTTC

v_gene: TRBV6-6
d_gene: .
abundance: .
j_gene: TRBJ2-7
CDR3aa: CASSYSLARSYEQYF
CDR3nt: TGTGCCAGCAGTTACTCGCTAGCGCGGTCCTACGAGCAGTACTTC

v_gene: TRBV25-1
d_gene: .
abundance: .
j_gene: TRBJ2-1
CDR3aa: CASSESGPNEQFF
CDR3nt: TGTGCCAGCAGTGAATCGGGACCCAATGAGCAGTTCTTC

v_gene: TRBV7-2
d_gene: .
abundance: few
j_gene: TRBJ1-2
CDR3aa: CASSRIPSGYTF
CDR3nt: TGTGCCAGCAGCCGCATCCCGAGTGGCTACACCTTT

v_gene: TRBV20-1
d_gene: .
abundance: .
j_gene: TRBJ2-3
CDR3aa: CSARDRTYIDTQYF
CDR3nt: TGCAGTGCTAGAGATCGGACTTATATAGATACGCAGTATTTT

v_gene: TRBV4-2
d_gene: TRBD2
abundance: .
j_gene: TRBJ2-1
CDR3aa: CASSASGGYKYNEQFF
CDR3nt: TGTGCCAGCAGCGCTAGCGGGGGATACAAATACAATGAGCAGTTCTTC

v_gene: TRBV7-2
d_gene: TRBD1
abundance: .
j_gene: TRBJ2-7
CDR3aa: CASSFGVQGTYEQYF
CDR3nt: TGTGCCAGCAGCTTCGGGGTACAGGGGACGTACGAGCAGTACTTC